The 28 T cell receptor beta chains listed next were all sequenced from one sample in a study of blood T cells in healthy people across ages. A sample-barcoded 5' primer and a J-beta primer mix were used in a second PCR of roughly 7 to 11 cycles. TCRdb used MiXCR to reprocess the 5' RACE reads, holding one entry per CDR3 protein. The table shows roughly 800,000 distinct CDR3 sequences, with approximately 55% occurring only once. The sample was blood. The receptors were gathered from a man aged 80 or over in good health.

This sequence joins TRBV29-1 and TRBJ2-2; D may correspond to TRBD1 or TRBD2 (6 bases each). The CDR3 is made up of 14 amino acids. Trimming cost V 7 bases and J 5 bases, with 17 bases left between them. Per the germline V gene, CDR1 is SQVTM and CDR2 is ANQGSEA. The CDR3 loop is CSARQGTPTGELFF. CDR3 coding DNA: TGCAGCGCTCGTCAGGGGACTCCTACCGGGGAGCTGTTTTTT.

This clonotype was detected once. The chain combines TRBV24-1 with TRBJ2-1, with D possibly matching TRBD1 (6 bases). Between the trimmed V and J ends, which lost 5 bases and 8 bases, there was a span of 21 bases. The germline CDR1 and CDR2 sequences are KGHDR and SFDVKD. The CDR3 length is 16 residues. CDR3 DNA sequence: TGTGCCACCAGTGTCTCTCCAGGGGTCGGTGCCGATGAGCAGTTCTTC. It codes for CATSVSPGVGADEQFF.

CDR3 protein: CASSQEDSGHSSYNEQFF. The CDR3 nucleotides are TGTGCCAGCAGCCAGGAAGATAGCGGACATAGCTCCTACAATGAGCAGTTCTTC. This chain links TRBV4-2 with TRBJ2-1; D is perhaps TRBD2 (6 bases). The CDR3 is made up of 18 amino acids. Germline V CDR1 and CDR2: LGHNA, YNFKEQ. V lost 3 bases, J lost 0 bases, and 18 bases lay in between.

Only a few counts were recorded for this clonotype. This sequence joins TRBV28 and TRBJ2-1; 7 bases are a match to TRBD1. The CDR3 has 13 residues. V trimming: 7 bases; J trimming: 4 bases; junction bases outside the gene matches: 4. Germline CDR1 MDHEN, CDR2 SYDVKM. The CDR3 DNA reads TGTGCCAGCAACATACAGGGGTACAATGAGCAGTTCTTC. Its protein product is CASNIQGYNEQFF.

This clonotype showed up just a few times. The chain links TRBV3-1 to TRBJ2-3; D uncertain. Between the trimmed V and J ends, which lost 3 bases and 14 bases, there was a span of 15 bases. CDR1 is LGHDT, CDR2 YNNKEL, per germline (reference sequence). The CDR3 extends over 12 amino acids. CDR3 protein: CASSHGVQDAYF. CDR3 in DNA: TGTGCCAGCAGCCATGGGGTTCAGGACGCGTATTTT.

This clonotype was seen only a few times. The chain employs TRBV5-1 and TRBJ1-5, with 11 bases matching TRBD1. This CDR3 is 16 amino acids long. The trim removed 0 bases at V and 7 bases at J, leaving 6 bases unmatched. Germline assignment: CDR1 SGHRS and CDR2 YFSETQ. The CDR3 DNA reads TGCGCCAGCAGCTTGGACGGGACAGGGGGTGTCCAGCCCCAGCATTTT. Protein sequence: CASSLDGTGGVQPQHF.

This CDR3 is CASSLSGSRASGYEQYF. As DNA, the CDR3 is TGTGCCAGCAGCCTTAGTGGGTCTCGGGCTAGCGGCTACGAGCAGTACTTC. The chain combines TRBV11-2 with TRBJ2-7, with 7 positions matching TRBD2. The CDR3 has 17 residues. Germline lookup yields CDR1 SGHAT and CDR2 FQNNGV. Trimming removed 5 bases from V and 3 bases from J; junction bases left unmatched: 16.

The chain has TRBV5-1 and TRBJ2-1; 9 bases match TRBD2. Trimming at V came to 2 bases and at J to 3 bases, leaving 6 bases not matched to a gene. Germline lookup yields CDR1 SGHRS and CDR2 YFSETQ. The length of the CDR3 is 16 residues. CDR3 nucleotide sequence: TGCGCCAGCAGCTTCGGGACTAGCCGAAACTACAATGAGCAGTTCTTC. Encoded protein: CASSFGTSRNYNEQFF. The whole variable domain, filled in from reference TRBV5-1 and TRBJ2-1, reads KAGVTQTPRYLIKTRGQQVTLSCSPISGHRSVSWYQQTPGQGLQFLFEYFSETQRNKGNFPGRFSGRQFSNSRSEMNVSTLELGDSALYLCASSFGTSRNYNEQFFGPGTRLTVL.

This clonotype was detected only a few times. The chain employs TRBV7-6 and TRBJ2-3, with 13 bases fitting TRBD2. This CDR3 comprises 15 residues. Looked up from germline, CDR1 is SGHVS and CDR2 is FNYEAQ. Trimming took 5 bases from V and 14 from J; bases not matched to a gene: 13. CDR3 sequence (DNA): TGTGCCAGCAGCCCACTAGCGGGAGGGCCCCGATACGCGTATTTT. This codes for CASSPLAGGPRYAYF.

This chain connects TRBV6-2 or TRBV6-3 to TRBJ2-4, with 9 bases that match TRBD2. Gene TRBJ2-7 matches the end of the DNA better, so the J call may be wrong. The CDR3 spans 15 residues. Germline V gene data show CDR1 as MNHEY and CDR2 as SVGEGT. CDR3 DNA: TGTGCCAGCAGTTCCTCCGGCGGGAGGGGCTACGAGCAGTACTTC. Residues: CASSSSGGRGYEQYF.

This rearrangement joins TRBV10-3 to TRBJ1-3; D not certain. Trimming stripped 3 bases from V and 7 bases from J, with 13 bases between. Germline V gene lookup returns CDR1 ENHRY and CDR2 SYGVKD. This CDR3 contains 14 residues. The CDR3 nucleotides read TGTGCCATCAGTGACGGTCAAGGAGGGAACACCATATATTTT. It encodes CAISDGQGGNTIYF.

There are many counts of this clonotype. V and J are TRBV7-2 and TRBJ1-2; TRBD1 matches at 7 bases. CDR3 size: 14 residues. After removal of 1 base from V and 3 bases from J, the junction contained 2 bases not matched to a gene. Germline loops: CDR1 SGHTA, CDR2 FQGNSA. The CDR3 sequence is CASSLVQGDYGYTF. CDR3 nucleotide sequence: TGTGCCAGCAGCTTAGTGCAGGGGGACTATGGCTACACCTTC.

The rearrangement links TRBV4-2 to TRBJ1-1, with a possible D match to TRBD1 (5 bases). The CDR3 contains 14 residues. Trimming shortened V by 1 base and J by 1 base, and 7 bases separated the two germline ends. The germline gives CDR1 LGHNA, CDR2 YNFKEQ. The CDR3 reads CASSQGQRNTEAFF. CDR3 nucleotides: TGTGCCAGCAGCCAAGGACAGAGGAACACTGAAGCTTTCTTT.

A few counts support this clonotype. The chain employs TRBV7-3 and TRBJ2-1, with D perhaps matching TRBD1 or TRBD2 (5 bases each). Germline CDR1 SGHTA, CDR2 FQGTGA. V was pared by 5 bases and J by 6 bases, with 11 bases between. This CDR3 spans 13 amino acids. CDR3 coding DNA: TGTGCCAGCAGCCAGGGAGAGGGCAATGAGCAGTTCTTC. Translating gives CASSQGEGNEQFF. Variable domain in full (rest from reference TRBV7-3 and TRBJ2-1): GAGVSQTPSNKVTEKGKYVELRCDPISGHTALYWYRQSLGQGPEFLIYFQGTGAADDSGLPNDRFFAVRPEGSVSTLKIQRTERGDSAVYLCASSQGEGNEQFFGPGTRLTVL.

CDR3 amino acids: CSAREKTEEIHEQYF. In nucleotides, the CDR3 is TGCAGTGCTAGAGAGAAAACGGAGGAGATCCACGAGCAGTACTTC. This sequence joins TRBV20-1 and TRBJ2-7; a weak D match, TRBD2 (5 bases). Trimming stripped 0 bases from V and 5 bases from J, with 17 bases between. This CDR3 has 15 residues. In germline, CDR1 is DFQATT, CDR2 SNEGSKA (reference sequence).

The genes are TRBV24-1 and TRBJ1-2; TRBD1 might be the D (5 bases). The V gene's germline CDR1 is KGHDR and CDR2 SFDVKD. This CDR3 has 13 amino acids. V lost 1 base and J 8 bases, leaving 10 bases between the germline ends. The CDR3 sequence: CATSDFRDGGYTF. CDR3 coding DNA: TGTGCCACCAGTGATTTCAGGGACGGAGGCTACACCTTC.

This clonotype was counted a few times. The chain carries TRBV7-2 and TRBJ2-6, with a weak D call TRBD1 (6 bases). V was cut by 10 bases and J by 2 bases, with 9 bases left in between. Germline CDR1 and CDR2: SGHTA and FQGNSA. The CDR3 spans 13 residues. The CDR3 coding sequence is TGTGCCACTGGGGGCGCTGGGGCCAACGTCCTGACTTTC. It yields the protein CATGGAGANVLTF. Full variable domain (remainder filled in from reference TRBV7-2 and TRBJ2-6): GAGVSQSPSNKVTEKGKDVELRCDPISGHTALYWYRQSLGQGLEFLIYFQGNSAPDKSGLPSDRFSAERTGGSVSTLTIQRTQQEDSAVYLCATGGAGANVLTFGAGSRLTVL.

The chain combines TRBV7-9 with TRBJ2-5, with a possible D match to TRBD2 (6 bases). V was shortened by 2 bases and J by 7 bases, with 14 bases between the two germline ends. CDR1 and CDR2 (germline): SEHNR, FQNEAQ (reference sequence). The CDR3 runs 14 residues. In DNA, the CDR3 is TGTGCCAGCAGCTTAACAGATCCAGCGGGGACCCAGTACTTC. Amino acids: CASSLTDPAGTQYF.

This clonotype was counted only a few times. The chain uses TRBV29-1 and TRBJ2-7; TRBD1 matches 7 bases. The junction had 5 bases not matched to a gene; V was cut back by 4 bases and J by 2 bases. The CDR3 contains 13 residues. Looked up from germline, CDR1 is SQVTM and CDR2 is ANQGSEA. The CDR3 loop is CSVGGTEPYEQYF. The CDR3 DNA is TGCAGCGTTGGAGGGACAGAGCCCTACGAGCAGTACTTC.

The J gene is TRBJ2-5, the V gene TRBV6-6, with TRBD2 identical over 7 bases. This CDR3 is 14 amino acids long. Germline CDR1 is MNHNY and CDR2 is SVGAGI (reference sequence). V was clipped by 2 bases and J by 6 bases; unmatched bases: 6. As DNA, the CDR3 is TGTGCCAGCAGTTACGGCGGGAGTGGGCAGACCCAGTACTTC. It specifies CASSYGGSGQTQYF.

The rearrangement uses TRBV7-9 and TRBJ1-2; tentative D call: TRBD1 (5 bases). Germline CDR1 is SEHNR and CDR2 is FQNEAQ (reference sequence). Deletions cut 5 bases from V and 4 bases from J, with 20 bases between. This CDR3 contains 16 residues. This CDR3 reads CASSKNAGTVFYGYTF. In DNA form, the CDR3 reads TGTGCCAGCAGCAAAAATGCCGGGACCGTCTTCTATGGCTACACCTTC.

This chain joins TRBV20-1 and TRBJ2-4; D may be TRBD2 (5 bases). Germline CDR1 DFQATT, CDR2 SNEGSKA (reference sequence). This CDR3 is 12 amino acids long. The CDR3, as DNA: TGCAGCCTCGGGGTAGCCAAAAACATTCAGTACTTC. The encoded protein is CSLGVAKNIQYF.

The chain carries TRBV20-1 and TRBJ2-3; D possibly matches TRBD1 or TRBD2 (6 bases each). The germline V gene has CDR1 DFQATT and CDR2 SNEGSKA (reference sequence). The CDR3 spans 13 residues. Trimming took off 8 bases at V and 2 bases at J, with 14 bases between the two ends. The chain's CDR3 is CSKGGGYTDTQYF. Here the CDR3 DNA reads TGCAGTAAGGGGGGCGGCTACACAGATACGCAGTATTTT.

The chain uses TRBV10-2 and TRBJ1-2, with D hard to call. The CDR3 spans 12 residues. CDR1 and CDR2 (germline): WSHSY, SAAADI. Trimming removed 8 bases from V and 5 bases from J, with 12 bases in between. The CDR3 DNA sequence: TGCGCCAGCGGCGACCTCTTGTATGGCTACACCTTC. Translated, it gives CASGDLLYGYTF.

This rearrangement joins TRBV20-1 to TRBJ2-5, with TRBD2 matching 10 bases. The J call may be incorrect, as the DNA end agrees better with TRBJ2-7. Germline CDR1 reads DFQATT; CDR2 reads SNEGSKA (reference sequence). This CDR3 spans 17 amino acids. The CDR3, as DNA: TGCAGTGCTAAAGGAAGGACTAGCGGCGCTTGGGGGTACGAGCAGTACTTC. It codes for CSAKGRTSGAWGYEQYF.

The rearrangement links TRBV10-3 to TRBJ2-4; 7 bases map to TRBD2. The closer fit of TRBJ2-7 to the DNA end suggests the J call may be wrong. Per germline, CDR1 ENHRY and CDR2 SYGVKD. CDR3 length equals 12 residues. CDR3 residues: CAISPSGAEQYF. The CDR3 DNA reads as TGTGCCATCAGCCCCAGCGGGGCCGAGCAGTACTTC.

The table lists this clonotype with a few counts. The gene calls are TRBV20-1 and TRBJ1-4, with 8 bases lining up with TRBD1. The V gene's germline CDR1 is DFQATT and CDR2 SNEGSKA (reference sequence). The CDR3 is made up of 13 amino acids. The J segment lost 6 bases and the V segment lost 5 bases, leaving 5 bases of the junction unmatched. The CDR3 here is CSAGQGRDEKLFF. The DNA of the CDR3 is TGCAGTGCTGGACAGGGCCGGGATGAAAAACTGTTTTTT.

A remark on this clonotype: With a much larger clone just one base away, this may be a read error. V and J are TRBV29-1 and TRBJ2-3, with 8 bases that match TRBD1. Germline loops: CDR1 SQVTM, CDR2 ANQGSEA. CDR3 length equals 13 residues. The CDR3 loop is CSVDSSGTGTQYF. The CDR3 DNA follows: TGCAGCGTTGACAGTTCGGGGACAGGTACGCAGTATTTT.